These T cell receptor beta chains were read from a single sample in a study of cytotoxic CD8 clonotypes in ibrutinib-treated CLL. Repertoires were generated with immunoSEQ multiplex PCR, while TCRdb's copy carries only in-frame clones and drops some. The repertoire consists of 250,000 to 350,000 clones, with roughly three quarters occurring once and the leading ten covering 5.6%. Specimen: PBMCs, collected at disease progression, from a patient treated with ibrutinib. The source is a human donor with chronic lymphocytic leukemia. Each CDR3 is given with its conserved first and last residue. A D gene is named only where the DNA matches it firmly. Only some rows state a clone size, as once, few, many or a class for expanded clones.

NA	TRBJ1-1	NA	TRBV5-6	CASSRPRGNTEAFF	TGTGCCAGCAGCCGGCCTCGGGGGAACACTGAAGCTTTCTTT
TRBD2	TRBJ2-1	NA	TRBV11-3	CASSLRLAGDYNEQFF	TGTGCCAGCAGCCTGCGGCTAGCGGGGGACTACAATGAGCAGTTCTTC
NA	TRBJ2-7	NA	TRBV4-1	CASSQDGVYEQYF	TGCGCCAGCAGCCAAGACGGGGTCTACGAGCAGTACTTC
NA	TRBJ2-7	NA	TRBV5-3	CARSFMVWDSPYEQYF	TGTGCCAGAAGCTTCATGGTGTGGGACTCACCTTACGAGCAGTACTTC
NA	TRBJ2-2	NA	TRBV27	CASSFRGAGTGELFF	TGTGCCAGCAGTTTTCGGGGAGCGGGCACCGGGGAGCTGTTTTTT
NA	TRBJ2-7	NA	TRBV6-5	CASRPPGNYEQYF	TGTGCCAGCAGGCCCCCAGGCAACTACGAGCAGTACTTC
NA	TRBJ2-5	NA	TRBV5-4	CASSSGPTETQYF	TGTGCCAGCAGCTCGGGACCCACGGAGACCCAGTACTTC
TRBD1	TRBJ1-5	NA	TRBV19	CASSLRQGYSNQPQHF	TGTGCCAGTAGTCTACGACAGGGCTATAGCAATCAGCCCCAGCATTTT
NA	TRBJ2-1	NA	TRBV18	CASSPGTRYNEQFF	TGTGCCAGCTCACCCGGGACACGATACAATGAGCAGTTCTTC
NA	TRBJ2-5	NA	TRBV5-4	CASSLDGLEETQYF	TGTGCCAGCAGCTTGGATGGGTTGGAAGAGACCCAGTACTTC
TRBD1	TRBJ2-5	NA	TRBV4-2	CASSQTRDSQETQYF	TGTGCCAGCAGCCAAACTAGGGACAGTCAAGAGACCCAGTACTTC
TRBD2	TRBJ2-7	NA	TRBV4-3	CASSQDSSGGSYEQYF	TGCGCCAGCAGCCAAGATTCTAGCGGGGGCTCCTACGAGCAGTACTTC
NA	TRBJ2-1	few	TRBV18	CASSPQLTGFVYNEQFF	TGTGCCAGCTCACCACAACTAACTGGTTTCGTCTACAATGAGCAGTTCTTC
TRBD1	TRBJ2-7	few	TRBV4-1	CASSQDWQGAYEQYF	TGCGCCAGCAGCCAAGATTGGCAGGGGGCCTACGAGCAGTACTTC
TRBD2	TRBJ2-3	NA	TRBV4-3	CASSQALAGISDTQYF	TGCGCCAGCAGCCAAGCACTAGCGGGGATTTCGGATACGCAGTATTTT
NA	TRBJ2-2	NA	TRBV28	CASRFRWAGELFF	TGTGCCAGCAGATTCAGGTGGGCCGGGGAGCTGTTTTTT
NA	TRBJ2-7	once	TRBV5-5	CASSLGIDYEQYF	TGTGCCAGCAGCTTGGGTATAGACTACGAGCAGTACTTC
TRBD1	TRBJ2-5	NA	TRBV5-6	CASRWGQGALETQYF	TGTGCCAGCAGGTGGGGACAGGGGGCTCTGGAGACCCAGTACTTC
NA	TRBJ1-5	NA	TRBV5-8	CASSLEGVTNQPQHF	TGTGCCAGCAGCTTGGAGGGGGTTACTAATCAGCCCCAGCATTTT
NA	TRBJ1-1	NA	TRBV27	CASSFGGNTEAFF	TGTGCCAGCAGTTTCGGGGGGAACACTGAAGCTTTCTTT
TRBD1	TRBJ2-7	NA	TRBV6-5	CASSRWTGGRHEQYF	TGTGCCAGCAGTAGGTGGACAGGGGGCAGACACGAGCAGTACTTC
NA	TRBJ2-7	NA	TRBV27	CASGSRGATYEQYF	TGTGCCAGCGGGTCCCGCGGGGCGACCTACGAGCAGTACTTC
TRBD2	TRBJ2-7	NA	TRBV14	CASSQVLAGLDEQYF	TGTGCCAGCAGCCAAGTTCTAGCGGGATTAGACGAGCAGTACTTC
NA	TRBJ1-2	NA	TRBV13	CASSEQGGVYGYTF	TGTGCCAGCAGCGAACAGGGTGGGGTCTATGGCTACACCTTC
NA	TRBJ2-2	NA	TRBV5-1	CASSLKGNSLPTGELFF	TGCGCCAGCAGCTTGAAGGGGAACTCACTCCCCACCGGGGAGCTGTTTTTT
NA	TRBJ2-3	NA	TRBV28	CASSFDSASTDTQYF	TGTGCCAGCAGTTTTGACAGTGCTAGCACAGATACGCAGTATTTT
NA	TRBJ1-1	NA	TRBV11-2	CASTGEMNTEAFF	TGTGCCAGCACAGGGGAAATGAACACTGAAGCTTTCTTT
TRBD1	TRBJ2-7	NA	TRBV4-1	CASSQGPPDRAFLSYEQYF	TGCGCCAGCAGCCAAGGCCCCCCCGACAGGGCTTTTCTTTCCTACGAGCAGTACTTC
NA	TRBJ2-7	NA	TRBV29-1	CSVQEGIEQYF	TGCAGCGTTCAAGAGGGAATCGAGCAGTACTTC
NA	TRBJ1-1	NA	TRBV29-1	CSVAGYRAEAFF	TGCAGCGTTGCAGGGTATAGAGCTGAAGCTTTCTTT
NA	TRBJ1-2	few	TRBV5-1	CASSLRGVGYGYTF	TGCGCCAGCAGCTTGCGAGGGGTCGGTTATGGCTACACCTTC
NA	TRBJ2-2	few	TRBV6-6	CASSYSRGGELFF	TGTGCCAGCAGTTACTCGCGGGGAGGGGAGCTGTTTTTT
TRBD1	TRBJ2-7	NA	TRBV28	CASSLSDRVYEQYF	TGTGCCAGCAGCCTTAGTGACAGGGTGTACGAGCAGTACTTC
NA	TRBJ1-2	NA	TRBV10-3	CAISESFAPIYGYTF	TGTGCCATCAGTGAGTCGTTTGCACCAATCTATGGCTACACCTTC
NA	TRBJ2-6	NA	TRBV5-6	CASSTYRTASSGANVLTF	TGTGCCAGCAGCACCTACAGGACTGCTAGCTCTGGGGCCAACGTCCTGACTTTC
TRBD2	TRBJ2-3	NA	TRBV10-2	CATISPSSGGDTQYF	TGCGCCACCATCTCCCCCTCCAGCGGGGGAGATACGCAGTATTTT
TRBD2	TRBJ2-1	NA	TRBV5-1	CASSFKQGLVIHEQFF	TGCGCCAGCAGCTTCAAGCAAGGACTAGTGATCCATGAGCAGTTCTTC
NA	TRBJ1-1	NA	TRBV9	CASSVGGSGEGTEAFF	TGTGCCAGCAGCGTAGGAGGTTCCGGGGAGGGCACTGAAGCTTTCTTT
NA	TRBJ2-7	once	TRBV15	CATSRDPYRSYEQYF	TGTGCCACCAGCAGAGATCCTTACAGATCCTACGAGCAGTACTTC
TRBD2	TRBJ2-1	NA	TRBV9	CASSVQGLAEYNEQFF	TGTGCCAGCAGCGTCCAAGGACTAGCGGAATACAATGAGCAGTTCTTC
TRBD1	TRBJ2-6	NA	TRBV6-1	CASSGTGAISGANVLTF	TGTGCCAGCAGTGGGACAGGGGCTATATCTGGGGCCAACGTCCTGACTTTC